Each of the 16 T cell receptor beta chains below was sequenced from the same sample in a study of T cells in Graves' hyperthyroidism and ophthalmopathy. Researchers took RNA transcripts and amplified the TCR beta CDR3 regions from them. The HTBI primer set was used in a first-round RT-PCR of the TCR CDR3. MiXCR, run by TCRdb on the multiplex PCR reads, gives a single entry per CDR3 protein. The sample gives a few hundred thousand distinct CDR3 sequences, about a sixth of which show up once; more than 3% is in the top ten. The sequenced sample was blood. These receptors all come from a woman in her forties with Graves' ophthalmopathy.

This clonotype has more than one count but fewer than ten. The chain uses TRBV19 and TRBJ2-1; D may be TRBD1 (6 bases). CDR1 is LNHDA and CDR2 is SQIVND in the germline V gene (reference sequence). The V end was cut by 1 base, the J end by 0 bases, with 13 bases between. The CDR3 is 17 residues long. CDR3 amino acids: CASSIGRQAPSYNEQFF. For the CDR3, the DNA is TGTGCCAGTAGTATAGGAAGACAGGCTCCCTCCTACAATGAGCAGTTCTTC.

This clonotype was counted between two and nine times. This chain uses TRBV6-1 with TRBJ1-5; perhaps TRBD1 as D (5 bases). The CDR3 totals 12 residues. Per germline, CDR1 MNHNS and CDR2 SASEGT. V lost 6 bases and J lost 6, with 9 bases in between. CDR3 sequence reads: CASRTVGQPQHF. The CDR3 DNA reads TGTGCCAGCAGGACAGTGGGTCAGCCCCAGCATTTT.

This clonotype occurred many times. This chain connects TRBV12-3 or TRBV12-4 to TRBJ2-7; 8 bases are shared with TRBD2. The CDR3 spans 15 residues. After removal of 1 base from V and 3 bases from J, the junction contained 5 bases not matched to a gene. CDR3 protein: CASSLGASGLYEQYF. The CDR3 DNA follows: TGTGCCAGCAGTTTAGGGGCTAGCGGGCTCTACGAGCAGTACTTC.

The J gene is TRBJ2-1, the V gene TRBV19; D is unresolved. Trimming took off 7 bases at V and 6 bases at J, with 16 bases between the two ends. This CDR3 spans 14 amino acids. The germline gives CDR1 LNHDA, CDR2 SQIVND (reference sequence). The CDR3 nucleotides are TGTGCCAGTATGATTTACTACGGTCCCAATGAGCAGTTCTTC. This codes for CASMIYYGPNEQFF.

V is TRBV6-1 and J is TRBJ2-5; perhaps D is TRBD1 or TRBD2 (5 bases each). The CDR3 is made up of 17 amino acids. V was cut by 8 bases and J by 1 base, with 23 bases left in between. CDR1 is MNHNS, CDR2 SASEGT, per germline. Here the CDR3 reads CASQKITTGASQETQYF. CDR3 bases: TGTGCCAGCCAAAAAATTACAACCGGGGCGTCCCAAGAGACCCAGTACTTC.

About this clonotype itself: A single base separates this from a much larger clone, so it may be a read error. The V and J genes are TRBV11-2 and TRBJ2-7; no definite D call. Germline V gene lookup returns CDR1 SGHAT and CDR2 FQNNGV. This CDR3 region has 12 residues. V was cut by 1 base and J by 4 bases, with 5 bases left in between. This CDR3 reads CASSLVMYEQYF. The CDR3 DNA reads as TGTGCCAGCAGCTTAGTGATGTACGAGCAGTACTTC.

The sample holds many counts of this clonotype. The chain employs TRBV18 and TRBJ2-5; tentatively, D is TRBD1 (5 bases). Germline CDR1 KGHSH, CDR2 LQKENI. The CDR3 consists of 13 residues. Trimming removed 2 bases at V and 3 bases at J, with 7 bases between. The CDR3 here is CASSPGAEETQYF. In nucleotides, the CDR3 is TGTGCCAGCTCACCAGGGGCAGAAGAGACCCAGTACTTC.

The rearrangement links TRBV20-1 to TRBJ2-1; D is ambiguous. The V gene's germline CDR1 is DFQATT and CDR2 SNEGSKA (reference sequence). The CDR3 runs to 13 residues. Trimming pared 3 bases from V and 9 bases from J, leaving 15 bases between. CDR3 region: CSARSTGSGEQFF. CDR3 sequence (DNA): TGCAGTGCTAGGTCGACTGGGTCCGGTGAGCAGTTCTTC.

This clonotype was observed a few times. The chain combines TRBV25-1 with TRBJ2-5; 8 positions agree with TRBD1. The junction had 5 bases not matched to a gene; V was cut back by 3 bases and J by 14 bases. Germline V gives CDR1 MGHDK, CDR2 SYGVNS. This CDR3 has 11 amino acids. The CDR3 loop reads CASSEDRVVYF. CDR3 sequence (DNA): TGTGCCAGCAGTGAGGACAGGGTTGTATACTTC. The whole variable domain, remainder taken from reference TRBV25-1 and TRBJ2-5, is EADIYQTPRYLVIGTGKKITLECSQTMGHDKMYWYQQDPGMELHLIHYSYGVNSTEKGDLSSESTVSRIRTEHFPLTLESARPSHTSQYLCASSEDRVVYFGPGTRLLVL.

Concerning this clonotype itself: A read error is possible here, since a much larger clone lies one base away. The chain carries TRBV12-3 or TRBV12-4 and TRBJ2-5; the match to TRBD2 covers 9 bases. The CDR3 is 16 residues long. V was pared by 4 bases and J by 7 bases, with 13 bases of the junction left unmatched. DNA for the CDR3: TGTGCCAGCAGTTCCCTAGGGACTAGCTCGAGGGGGACCCAGTACTTC. Translated, it gives CASSSLGTSSRGTQYF.

The V call is TRBV18, the J call TRBJ2-1, with D perhaps TRBD1 or TRBD2 (7 bases each). Germline CDR1 reads KGHSH; CDR2 reads LQKENI. The CDR3 loop spans 14 amino acids. The V gene lost 6 bases and the J gene lost 10 bases, with 19 bases spanning the gap. CDR3 sequence (DNA): TGTGCCAGCTCCCCCAGGGGGGGGGCTCGGGAGCAGTTCTTC. Its translation: CASSPRGGAREQFF.

The rearrangement joins TRBV5-1 to TRBJ1-2, with D perhaps matching TRBD1 (5 bases). The germline CDR1 and CDR2 sequences are SGHRS and YFSETQ. The CDR3 runs to 14 residues. V was trimmed by 5 bases and J by 4 bases, leaving 15 bases between them. The CDR3 region has the DNA TGCGCCAGCAGTTTAACGAGGGACGGCTATGGCTACACCTTC. Its protein product is CASSLTRDGYGYTF.

Ten or more counts support this clonotype. A much larger clone sits a single nucleotide away, making a read error possible. CDR3 sequence: CASSLRDSSYEQYF. In DNA form, the CDR3 reads TGTGCCAGCAGCCTCCGGGACAGCTCCTACGAGCAGTACTTC. The chain uses TRBV7-9 and TRBJ2-7; TRBD1 agrees at 7 bases. The CDR3 extends over 14 amino acids. Per the germline V gene, CDR1 is SEHNR and CDR2 is FQNEAQ (reference sequence). The V and J ends lost 5 bases and 0 bases, in that order; junction bases with no gene match: 4.

The chain employs TRBV4-1 and TRBJ1-2; D may be TRBD1 (6 bases). The V end was cut by 1 base, the J end by 0 bases, with 15 bases between. Germline V gene sequence: CDR1 MGHRA, CDR2 YSYEKL. The CDR3 runs 17 residues. The CDR3 DNA is TGCGCCAGCAGCCAAGCCCCCAGGGGCCTAGCTAACTATGGCTACACCTTC. This gives the protein CASSQAPRGLANYGYTF.

This clonotype was seen at least ten times. The chain links TRBV12-3 or TRBV12-4 to TRBJ2-7; no reliable D call. The CDR3 is made up of 12 amino acids. V was clipped by 1 base and J by 5 bases, with 6 bases between them. CDR3 bases: TGTGCCAGCAGTTTAGGCCAAGACGAGCAGTACTTC. This sequence encodes CASSLGQDEQYF.

In this sample, this clonotype turned up a few times. The gene calls are TRBV6-1 and TRBJ1-4; possibly TRBD1 for D (5 bases). Trimming removed 5 bases from V and 0 bases from J, with 19 bases in between. Germline V gene sequence: CDR1 MNHNS, CDR2 SASEGT. This CDR3 has 18 amino acids. CDR3 loop: CASSRSGPPWSTNEKLFF. The CDR3 DNA reads as TGTGCCAGCAGTCGATCGGGACCCCCCTGGTCAACTAATGAAAAACTGTTTTTT.